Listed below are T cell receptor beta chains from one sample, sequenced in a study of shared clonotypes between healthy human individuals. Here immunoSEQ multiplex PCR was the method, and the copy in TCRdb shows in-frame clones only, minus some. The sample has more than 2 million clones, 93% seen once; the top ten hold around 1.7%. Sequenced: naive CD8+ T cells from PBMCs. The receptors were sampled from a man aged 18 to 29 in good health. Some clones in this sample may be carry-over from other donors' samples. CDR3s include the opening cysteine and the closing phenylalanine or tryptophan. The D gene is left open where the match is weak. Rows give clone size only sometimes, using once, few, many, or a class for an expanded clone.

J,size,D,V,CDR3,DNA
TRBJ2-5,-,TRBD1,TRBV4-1,CASSPDREETQYF,TGCGCCAGCAGTCCAGACAGGGAAGAGACCCAGTACTTC
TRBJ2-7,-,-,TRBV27,CASSPLQGPMSYEQYF,TGTGCCAGCAGTCCCCTACAGGGCCCGATGTCCTACGAGCAGTACTTC
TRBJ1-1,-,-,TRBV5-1,CASSYDLNTEAFF,TGCGCCAGCAGCTACGACCTGAACACTGAAGCTTTCTTT
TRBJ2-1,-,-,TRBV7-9,CASSLPLGDEQFF,TGTGCCAGCAGCTTACCCCTAGGGGATGAGCAGTTCTTC
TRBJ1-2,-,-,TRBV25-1,CASSLRRGYGYTF,TGTGCCAGCAGTCTACGCAGGGGCTATGGCTACACCTTC
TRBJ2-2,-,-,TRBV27,CASSSRSIGELFF,TGTGCCAGCAGTTCCAGAAGCATCGGGGAGCTGTTTTTT
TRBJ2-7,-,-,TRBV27,CASSPKRNYEQYF,TGTGCCAGCAGTCCCAAGAGGAATTACGAGCAGTACTTC
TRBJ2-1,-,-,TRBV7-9,CASSLMRDEQFF,TGTGCCAGCAGCTTAATGAGGGATGAGCAGTTCTTC
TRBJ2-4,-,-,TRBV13,CASSLRQPKNIQYF,TGTGCCAGCAGCTTGAGGCAACCCAAAAACATTCAGTACTTC
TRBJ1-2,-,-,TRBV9,CASSGRVPGAAYGYTF,TGTGCCAGCAGCGGCCGAGTTCCGGGGGCCGCCTATGGCTACACCTTC
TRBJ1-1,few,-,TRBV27,CASSLLASDTEAFF,TGTGCCAGCAGTTTATTAGCGTCCGACACTGAAGCTTTCTTT
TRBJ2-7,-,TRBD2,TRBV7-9,CASSLAPSGGPYEQYF,TGTGCCAGCAGCTTAGCCCCAAGCGGGGGACCCTACGAGCAGTACTTC
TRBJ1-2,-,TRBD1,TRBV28,CASSLGQEANYGYTF,TGTGCCAGCAGTTTAGGACAGGAGGCTAACTATGGCTACACCTTC
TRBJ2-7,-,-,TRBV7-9,CASSYLGAGVYEQYF,TGTGCCAGCAGCTACCTGGGGGCGGGAGTGTACGAGCAGTACTTC
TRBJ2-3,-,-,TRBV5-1,CASSLGDLGLGTDTQYF,TGCGCCAGCAGCTTGGGGGACCTAGGTCTCGGTACAGATACGCAGTATTTT
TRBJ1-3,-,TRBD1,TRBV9,CASSVSGTADGNTIYF,TGTGCCAGCAGCGTGTCCGGGACAGCGGACGGAAACACCATATATTTT
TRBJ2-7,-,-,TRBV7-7,CASSPCPICEQYF,TGTGCCAGCAGCCCCTGTCCGATTTGCGAGCAGTACTTC
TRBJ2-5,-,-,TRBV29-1,CSVRVGETQYF,TGCAGCGTCCGAGTGGGAGAGACCCAGTACTTC
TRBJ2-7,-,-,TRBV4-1,CASSPDSYEQYF,TGCGCCAGCAGCCCCGACTCCTACGAGCAGTACTTC
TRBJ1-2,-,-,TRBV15,CATSRVGAETNYGYTF,TGTGCCACCAGCAGAGTAGGTGCAGAGACTAACTATGGCTACACCTTC
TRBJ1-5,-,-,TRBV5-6,CASSLAGAPRQPQHF,TGTGCCAGCAGCTTGGCCGGGGCCCCCCGTCAGCCCCAGCATTTT
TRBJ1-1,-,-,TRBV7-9,CASSLERGQLSEAFF,TGTGCCAGCAGCTTAGAAAGAGGGCAGCTATCTGAAGCTTTCTTT